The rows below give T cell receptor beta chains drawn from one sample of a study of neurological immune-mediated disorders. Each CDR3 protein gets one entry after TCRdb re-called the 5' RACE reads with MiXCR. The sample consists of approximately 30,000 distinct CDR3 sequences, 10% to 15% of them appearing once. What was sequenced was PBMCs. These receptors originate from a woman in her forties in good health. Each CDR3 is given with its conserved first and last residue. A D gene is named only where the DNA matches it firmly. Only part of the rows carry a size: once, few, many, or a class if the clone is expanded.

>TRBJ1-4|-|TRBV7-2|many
TGTGCCAGCAGCGATTACGGACAGATTAATGAAAAACTGTTTTTT
CASSDYGQINEKLFF
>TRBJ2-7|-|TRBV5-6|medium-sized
TGTGCCAGCAGCTTGGCCAGATGGTCCCACGAGCAGTACTTC
CASSLARWSHEQYF
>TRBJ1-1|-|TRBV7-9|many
TGTGCCAGCAGCGGAGACAGGTTGGTTTACACTGAAGCTTTCTTT
CASSGDRLVYTEAFF
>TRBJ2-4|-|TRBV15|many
TGTGCCACCAGCAAGCAGCGCTCCAAAAACATTCAGTACTTC
CATSKQRSKNIQYF
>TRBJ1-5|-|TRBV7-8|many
TGTGCCAGCAGCCCACAGCCTCATAGCAATCAGCCCCAGCATTTT
CASSPQPHSNQPQHF
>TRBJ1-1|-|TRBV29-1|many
TGCAGCGTTGAAGGGGGAGAGAACACTGAAGCTTTCTTT
CSVEGGENTEAFF
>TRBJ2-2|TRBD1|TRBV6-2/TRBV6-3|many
TGTGCCAGCAGTTACCCGGGACAGGGGAACACCGGGGAGCTGTTTTTT
CASSYPGQGNTGELFF
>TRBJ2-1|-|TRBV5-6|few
TGTGCCAGCAGCTTGGAGGGGACCGGCGATGAGCAGTTCTTC
CASSLEGTGDEQFF
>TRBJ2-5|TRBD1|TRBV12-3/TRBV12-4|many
TGTGCCAGCAGTTTAAACAGGGGGCGGTTGGGAGAGACCCAGTACTTC
CASSLNRGRLGETQYF
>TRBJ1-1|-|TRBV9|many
TGTGCCAGCAGCCCGGGGGGGGTGAACACTGAAGCTTTCTTT
CASSPGGVNTEAFF
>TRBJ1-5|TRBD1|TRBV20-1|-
TGCAGTGCCTGGGACAGGGCTCAGCCCCAGCATTTT
CSAWDRAQPQHF
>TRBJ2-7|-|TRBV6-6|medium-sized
TGTGCCAGCAGTTACGGGCAGGGATGGCCTCACGAGCAGTACTTC
CASSYGQGWPHEQYF
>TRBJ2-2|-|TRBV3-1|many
TGTGCCAGCAGCCGCCGGGACAAAAACACCGGGGAGCTGTTTTTT
CASSRRDKNTGELFF
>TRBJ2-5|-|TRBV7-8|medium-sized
TGTGCCAGCAGCTTAGCTGTGGGGAGGGAGACCCAGTACTTC
CASSLAVGRETQYF
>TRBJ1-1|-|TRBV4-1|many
TGCGCCAGCAGCCAGGGGCAGGGGCCACGGACTGAAGCTTTCTTT
CASSQGQGPRTEAFF
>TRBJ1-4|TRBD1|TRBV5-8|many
TGTGCCAGCAGCTTAGGGGGACAGGGGGTCGATGAAAAACTGTTTTTT
CASSLGGQGVDEKLFF
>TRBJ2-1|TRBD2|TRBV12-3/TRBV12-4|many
TGTGCCAGCAGTTCCGGGACTAGCGGGAGTAATGAGCAGTTCTTC
CASSSGTSGSNEQFF
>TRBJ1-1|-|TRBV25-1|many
TGTGCCACCAAATCTCAGGGGTATTATCCCCCAGGCACTGAAGCTTTCTTT
CATKSQGYYPPGTEAFF
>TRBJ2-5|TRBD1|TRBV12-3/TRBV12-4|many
TGTGCCAGCAGCCCAAGGGACAGGGAGATACAAGAGACCCAGTACTTC
CASSPRDREIQETQYF
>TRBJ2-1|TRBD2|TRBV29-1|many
TGCAGCGTTGTAGGCGGGGGGGCTTGGAATGAGCAGTTCTTC
CSVVGGGAWNEQFF
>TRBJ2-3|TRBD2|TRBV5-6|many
TGTGCCAGCAGCTTGGGACTAGCGGTTAGCACAGATACGCAGTATTTT
CASSLGLAVSTDTQYF
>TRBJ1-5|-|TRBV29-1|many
TGCAGCGCCCAGGACAGCGTAAATCAGCCCCAGCATTTT
CSAQDSVNQPQHF
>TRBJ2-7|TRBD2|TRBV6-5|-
TGTGCCAGCAGTTCGGACGGGAGGAGCGAGCAGTACTTC
CASSSDGRSEQYF
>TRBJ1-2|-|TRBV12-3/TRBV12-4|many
TGTGCCAGCAGTTATGGGGAGGGGTATGGCTACACCTTC
CASSYGEGYGYTF
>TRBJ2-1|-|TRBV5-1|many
TGCGCCAGCAAGGAAAAAAATGAGCAGTTCTTC
CASKEKNEQFF
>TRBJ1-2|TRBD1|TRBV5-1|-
TGCGCCAGCAGCTTGACAGGGGAGGATAGCTATGGCTACACCTTC
CASSLTGEDSYGYTF
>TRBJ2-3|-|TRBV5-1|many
TGCGCCAGCAGCTCACAGGGGAGGAAAAGCACAGATACGCAGTATTTT
CASSSQGRKSTDTQYF
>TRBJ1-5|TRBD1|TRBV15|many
TGTGCCACCAGCGGCAATTGGGGACAGGGAAGGATCAGCAATCAGCCCCAGCATTTT
CATSGNWGQGRISNQPQHF